This TCR beta chain was observed in a study of glioma-infiltrating T cells. This CDR3 has 17 amino acids. Germline CDR1 reads MNHNY; CDR2 reads SVGAGI (reference sequence). The V and J ends lost 6 bases and 3 bases respectively, with 21 bases between them. TCR alpha and beta CDR3 regions were amplified from RNA using iRepertoire nested multiplex PCR. One-step reverse transcription and amplification started from roughly 100-400 ng of tissue mRNA or PBMC total RNA. TCRdb processed the multiplex PCR reads anew with MiXCR; each CDR3 protein has one entry. Of about 180,000 distinct CDR3 sequences in the sample, more than 35% were seen once. With respect to this clonotype: Its antigen is not known. A read error is possible here, since a much larger clone lies one base away.

Points from the study as a whole: Above-expected tissue-blood divergence occurred in all gliomas, most in low-grade ones. Tissue and blood shared very few CDR3 sequences.

Sequenced sample: glioma tissue, nonneoplastic brain tissue, or PBMCs (not recorded which). The source of this sequence is a human donor with low-grade glioma or glioblastoma, undergoing nonglioma brain surgery, or in good health (not recorded which). V usage is TRBV6-6 and J usage is TRBJ1-5; D is undetermined. Written as DNA, the CDR3 is TGTGCCAGCAGCTTTGGACCGAAACTCTCAAACAATCAGCCCCAGCATTTT. Amino acid sequence: CASSFGPKLSNNQPQHF.